The rows below give T cell receptor beta chains drawn from one sample of a study of shared clonotypes between healthy human individuals. Sequenced by immunoSEQ multiplex PCR; TCRdb stores in-frame clones only, minus some. The sample yields about 670,000 clones, roughly 78% seen once. Sequencing input: memory CD4+ T cells sorted from blood. The receptors shown here come from a woman aged 25-40 years in good health. Both conserved end residues are part of each CDR3. Each record gives: CDR3 DNA, CDR3 protein, D gene, clone size, V gene, J gene. D genes are given only for firm matches. Not all rows give a size; the values are once, few, many and, for expanded clones, a class.

cdr3_nt: TGCGCCAGCAGCTTGGGCCAGGGCGGTGATCAGCCCCAGCATTTT
cdr3_aa: CASSLGQGGDQPQHF
d_call: NA
clone_size: NA
v_call: TRBV5-1
j_call: TRBJ1-5

cdr3_nt: TGTGCCAGCAGCTTGGTAGGCGAGGCCGGGGAGCTGTTTTTT
cdr3_aa: CASSLVGEAGELFF
d_call: NA
clone_size: NA
v_call: TRBV5-5
j_call: TRBJ2-2

cdr3_nt: TGTGCCAGCAGTGACTCAGGGGGCGTAAACACCATATATTTT
cdr3_aa: CASSDSGGVNTIYF
d_call: TRBD1
clone_size: few
v_call: TRBV25-1
j_call: TRBJ1-3

cdr3_nt: TGTGCCAGCAGCACCCGCGGACTAGCGGGAGGGCCCCTCTACGAGCAGTACTTC
cdr3_aa: CASSTRGLAGGPLYEQYF
d_call: TRBD2
clone_size: NA
v_call: TRBV5-4
j_call: TRBJ2-7

cdr3_nt: TGTGCCAGCAGTCGTCGGACTAGCGGGAGGGCCGAGGTCGTCGGGGAGCTGTTTTTT
cdr3_aa: CASSRRTSGRAEVVGELFF
d_call: TRBD2
clone_size: few
v_call: TRBV27
j_call: TRBJ2-2

cdr3_nt: TGTGCCAGCAGTGGGACAGGGGGGTTCACCGGGGAGCTGTTTTTT
cdr3_aa: CASSGTGGFTGELFF
d_call: TRBD1
clone_size: NA
v_call: TRBV2
j_call: TRBJ2-2

cdr3_nt: TGTGCCAGCAGTTTAGGGGGGGACTACACAGATACGCAGTATTTT
cdr3_aa: CASSLGGDYTDTQYF
d_call: TRBD2
clone_size: NA
v_call: TRBV28
j_call: TRBJ2-3

cdr3_nt: TGTGCCAGTAGTATACAAGGGGGTGGGACCTACAATGAGCAGTTCTTC
cdr3_aa: CASSIQGGGTYNEQFF
d_call: NA
clone_size: NA
v_call: TRBV19
j_call: TRBJ2-1

cdr3_nt: TGTGCCAGCGGAATTACAGGGATGGCCACTGAAGCTTTCTTT
cdr3_aa: CASGITGMATEAFF
d_call: NA
clone_size: NA
v_call: TRBV11-2
j_call: TRBJ1-1

cdr3_nt: TGTGCCAGCAGTTTACGAATGACCTACGAGCAGTACTTC
cdr3_aa: CASSLRMTYEQYF
d_call: NA
clone_size: NA
v_call: TRBV28
j_call: TRBJ2-7

cdr3_nt: TGTGCCAGCAGCAGATGGACCGCGGTTCCCGGGGAGCTGTTTTTT
cdr3_aa: CASSRWTAVPGELFF
d_call: NA
clone_size: NA
v_call: TRBV21-1
j_call: TRBJ2-2

cdr3_nt: TGTGCCAGCAGCCGGGTACGTCAGAACACCGGGGAGCTGTTTTTT
cdr3_aa: CASSRVRQNTGELFF
d_call: NA
clone_size: NA
v_call: TRBV28
j_call: TRBJ2-2

cdr3_nt: TGTGCCAGCAGCCTCGGGGGGAGTAGTGGAAACACCATATATTTT
cdr3_aa: CASSLGGSSGNTIYF
d_call: NA
clone_size: NA
v_call: TRBV7-3
j_call: TRBJ1-3

cdr3_nt: TGTGCCAGTCAGCTTGTAGCCTCAGATACGCAGTATTTT
cdr3_aa: CASQLVASDTQYF
d_call: NA
clone_size: many
v_call: TRBV5-6
j_call: TRBJ2-3

cdr3_nt: TGCGCCAGCAGTATTACCCGGGACAGGGGAACCTACGAGCAGTACTTC
cdr3_aa: CASSITRDRGTYEQYF
d_call: TRBD1
clone_size: NA
v_call: TRBV23-1
j_call: TRBJ2-7

cdr3_nt: TGTGCCAGCAGCTTACAGGGGGTGTGGTCCTACGAGCAGTACTTC
cdr3_aa: CASSLQGVWSYEQYF
d_call: TRBD1
clone_size: NA
v_call: TRBV5-4
j_call: TRBJ2-7

cdr3_nt: TGTGCCAGCAGCTTGTGGGTTGGGGCTGCAGATACGCAGTATTTT
cdr3_aa: CASSLWVGAADTQYF
d_call: NA
clone_size: NA
v_call: TRBV5-6
j_call: TRBJ2-3

cdr3_nt: TGTGCCAGCAGCTTGGGCAGTGGAGGGGTCAATGAGCAGTTCTTC
cdr3_aa: CASSLGSGGVNEQFF
d_call: NA
clone_size: few
v_call: TRBV7-9
j_call: TRBJ2-1

cdr3_nt: TGTGCCAGCAGTTTGTCTCTTATGACAGCGCGCTACGAGCAGTACTTC
cdr3_aa: CASSLSLMTARYEQYF
d_call: NA
clone_size: once
v_call: TRBV27
j_call: TRBJ2-7

cdr3_nt: TGTGCCAGTAGCCGGGGACTAGCTCACGAGACCCAGTACTTC
cdr3_aa: CASSRGLAHETQYF
d_call: TRBD2
clone_size: NA
v_call: TRBV2
j_call: TRBJ2-5

cdr3_nt: TGTGCCAGCTCACCCGGACTAGCGGGGTGGAATGAGCAGTTCTTC
cdr3_aa: CASSPGLAGWNEQFF
d_call: TRBD2
clone_size: NA
v_call: TRBV18
j_call: TRBJ2-1

cdr3_nt: TGTGCCAGCAGCTTGGAAGGGACTGTGAACACCGGGGAGCTGTTTTTT
cdr3_aa: CASSLEGTVNTGELFF
d_call: NA
clone_size: few
v_call: TRBV5-4
j_call: TRBJ2-2

cdr3_nt: TGCGCCAGCAGCCCGACAGGGTCTAGAGAGACCCAGTACTTC
cdr3_aa: CASSPTGSRETQYF
d_call: TRBD1
clone_size: NA
v_call: TRBV4-1
j_call: TRBJ2-5

cdr3_nt: TGTGCCAGCAGTTCAACCTGGTGGTCCTACGAGCAGTACTTC
cdr3_aa: CASSSTWWSYEQYF
d_call: NA
clone_size: few
v_call: TRBV27
j_call: TRBJ2-7

cdr3_nt: TGTGCCACCAGACCAACGACAGGGTCAGATACGCAGTATTTT
cdr3_aa: CATRPTTGSDTQYF
d_call: TRBD1
clone_size: few
v_call: TRBV15
j_call: TRBJ2-3

cdr3_nt: TGTGCCAGCAGTGCGGGACACAATAGCAATCAGCCCCAGCATTTT
cdr3_aa: CASSAGHNSNQPQHF
d_call: NA
clone_size: NA
v_call: TRBV2
j_call: TRBJ1-5

cdr3_nt: TGTGCCAGCAGCTCCCCCTATGGCTACACCTTC
cdr3_aa: CASSSPYGYTF
d_call: NA
clone_size: NA
v_call: TRBV28
j_call: TRBJ1-2

cdr3_nt: TGTGCCAGTAGGGGGGTCAGGGTGTCTTTTGCTGGGGCCAACGTCCTGACTTTC
cdr3_aa: CASRGVRVSFAGANVLTF
d_call: NA
clone_size: NA
v_call: TRBV2
j_call: TRBJ2-6

cdr3_nt: TGTGCCATCAGTGCCGAGGGTTACGAGCAGTACTTC
cdr3_aa: CAISAEGYEQYF
d_call: NA
clone_size: NA
v_call: TRBV10-3
j_call: TRBJ2-7

cdr3_nt: TGTGCCAGCAGTCCCGGGGACCTCTACGAGCAGTACTTC
cdr3_aa: CASSPGDLYEQYF
d_call: NA
clone_size: once
v_call: TRBV28
j_call: TRBJ2-7

cdr3_nt: TGTGCCTGGGAGGCAGGGGGCAACGAAAAACTGTTTTTT
cdr3_aa: CAWEAGGNEKLFF
d_call: TRBD1
clone_size: NA
v_call: TRBV30
j_call: TRBJ1-4

cdr3_nt: TGTGCCAGCAGCCCGGGACTAGCGCTCAGCTCCTACGAGCAGTACTTC
cdr3_aa: CASSPGLALSSYEQYF
d_call: TRBD2
clone_size: once
v_call: TRBV5-4
j_call: TRBJ2-7

cdr3_nt: TGTGCCACCAGCAGAGCTAGCGGGAGGACCGGGGAGCTGTTTTTT
cdr3_aa: CATSRASGRTGELFF
d_call: TRBD2
clone_size: NA
v_call: TRBV15
j_call: TRBJ2-2

cdr3_nt: TGTGCCAGCAGTTTATTACAGGTCGGCTATGGCTACACCTTC
cdr3_aa: CASSLLQVGYGYTF
d_call: NA
clone_size: NA
v_call: TRBV28
j_call: TRBJ1-2

cdr3_nt: TGTGCCAGTACCCCGGGCCGTAGACAGGGAACTGAAGCTTTCTTT
cdr3_aa: CASTPGRRQGTEAFF
d_call: TRBD1
clone_size: once
v_call: TRBV19
j_call: TRBJ1-1

cdr3_nt: TGTGCCAGCAGCTTAGAGGCTATCGGGCAGTACTTC
cdr3_aa: CASSLEAIGQYF
d_call: NA
clone_size: NA
v_call: TRBV7-2
j_call: TRBJ2-7

cdr3_nt: TGCAGCGTTGAAACAGGGTTGTACGGCTACACCTTC
cdr3_aa: CSVETGLYGYTF
d_call: NA
clone_size: few
v_call: TRBV29-1
j_call: TRBJ1-2

cdr3_nt: TGTGCCAGCAGTTTGAAAGCCACAGGGTTTAAAGACCAGTACTTC
cdr3_aa: CASSLKATGFKDQYF
d_call: NA
clone_size: NA
v_call: TRBV27
j_call: TRBJ2-5

cdr3_nt: TGCGCCAGCGGGCTCCGGGAGCGACCCTACGAGCAGTACTTC
cdr3_aa: CASGLRERPYEQYF
d_call: NA
clone_size: NA
v_call: TRBV10-1
j_call: TRBJ2-7

cdr3_nt: TGTGCCAGCAGCAAGCGGGAGAATGAGCAGTTCTTC
cdr3_aa: CASSKRENEQFF
d_call: NA
clone_size: NA
v_call: TRBV21-1
j_call: TRBJ2-1

cdr3_nt: TGCGCCAGCAGCTTACGGGACAGGGGGCGCGAGCAGTACTTC
cdr3_aa: CASSLRDRGREQYF
d_call: TRBD1
clone_size: NA
v_call: TRBV5-1
j_call: TRBJ2-7

cdr3_nt: TGTGCCTGGGCCCGGACAGGGGACGACTACGAGCAGTACTTC
cdr3_aa: CAWARTGDDYEQYF
d_call: TRBD1
clone_size: NA
v_call: TRBV30
j_call: TRBJ2-7

cdr3_nt: TGTGCCAGCAGCGTAGGACTCTCGGCGGGAGGGTTATACGAGCAGTACTTC
cdr3_aa: CASSVGLSAGGLYEQYF
d_call: TRBD2
clone_size: NA
v_call: TRBV9
j_call: TRBJ2-7

cdr3_nt: TGTGCCAGCAAACTAGCGGGAGGAGAGACCCAGTACTTC
cdr3_aa: CASKLAGGETQYF
d_call: TRBD2
clone_size: NA
v_call: TRBV11-2
j_call: TRBJ2-5

cdr3_nt: TGCGCCAGCAGCCGTCAGGGACGAAACACTGAAGCTTTCTTT
cdr3_aa: CASSRQGRNTEAFF
d_call: NA
clone_size: many
v_call: TRBV5-1
j_call: TRBJ1-1

cdr3_nt: TGTGCCTGGAGTGTCGCGCCGGTTGGAAACACCATATATTTT
cdr3_aa: CAWSVAPVGNTIYF
d_call: NA
clone_size: NA
v_call: TRBV30
j_call: TRBJ1-3

cdr3_nt: TGTGCCAACCTGGGAGTATATGGCTACACCTTC
cdr3_aa: CANLGVYGYTF
d_call: NA
clone_size: NA
v_call: TRBV28
j_call: TRBJ1-2